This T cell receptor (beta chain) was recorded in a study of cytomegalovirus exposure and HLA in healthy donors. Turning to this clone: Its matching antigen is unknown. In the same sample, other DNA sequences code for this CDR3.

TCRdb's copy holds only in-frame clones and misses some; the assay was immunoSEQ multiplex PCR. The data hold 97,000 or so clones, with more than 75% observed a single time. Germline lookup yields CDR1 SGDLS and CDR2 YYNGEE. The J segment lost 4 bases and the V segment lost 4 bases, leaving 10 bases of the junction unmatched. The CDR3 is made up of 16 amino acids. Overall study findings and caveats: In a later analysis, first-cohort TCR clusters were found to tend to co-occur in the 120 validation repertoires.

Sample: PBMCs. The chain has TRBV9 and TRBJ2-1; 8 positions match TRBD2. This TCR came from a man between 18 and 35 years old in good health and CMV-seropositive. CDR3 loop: CASSPQERGNYNEQFF. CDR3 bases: TGTGCCAGCAGCCCGCAAGAGCGGGGGAATTACAATGAGCAGTTCTTC.